This T cell receptor (beta chain) was obtained from a study of T cell responses to AZD1222 COVID-19 vaccine. Study-wide background: Second-dose intervals of approximately 4 or approximately 12 weeks were pooled. Findings and limits, study-wide: Donors, mostly white British, included more females; clonal diversity was possibly underestimated. Two AZD1222 administrations were followed by greater Spike-specific TCR breadth and depth.

There are 16 residues in the CDR3. Trimming pared 1 base from V and 3 bases from J, leaving 18 bases between. Germline V gene data show CDR1 as GTSNPN and CDR2 as SVGIG (reference sequence). Libraries were prepared by immunoSEQ multiplex PCR; TCRdb keeps only in-frame clonotypes and omits some of them. Seen here are about 180,000 clones, roughly 88% observed once, and the top ten hold 0.49%. Worth noting for this clone: Its antigen is still unknown.

The sequencing here drew on peripheral blood, taken on day 0 of AZD1222 vaccination. This chain connects TRBV30 to TRBJ1-2; D not certain. This TCR came from an adult in good health. CDR3 loop: CAWSDPREVAYYGYTF. The CDR3 nucleotides are TGTGCCTGGAGTGACCCTAGGGAGGTGGCATACTATGGCTACACCTTC.